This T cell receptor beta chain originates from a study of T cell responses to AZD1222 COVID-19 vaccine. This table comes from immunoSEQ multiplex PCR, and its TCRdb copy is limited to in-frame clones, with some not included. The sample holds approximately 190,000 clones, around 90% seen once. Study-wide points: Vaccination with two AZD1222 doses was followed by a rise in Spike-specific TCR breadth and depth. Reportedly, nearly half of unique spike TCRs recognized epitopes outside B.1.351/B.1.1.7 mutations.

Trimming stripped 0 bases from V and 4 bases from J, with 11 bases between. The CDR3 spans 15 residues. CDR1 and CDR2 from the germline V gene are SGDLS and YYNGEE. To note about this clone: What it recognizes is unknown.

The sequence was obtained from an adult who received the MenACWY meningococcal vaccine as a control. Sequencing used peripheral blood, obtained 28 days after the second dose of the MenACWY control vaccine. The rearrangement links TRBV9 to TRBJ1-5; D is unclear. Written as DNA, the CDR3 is TGTGCCAGCAGCGTAGAGGGCAGGCATAATCAGCCCCAGCATTTT. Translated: CASSVEGRHNQPQHF.